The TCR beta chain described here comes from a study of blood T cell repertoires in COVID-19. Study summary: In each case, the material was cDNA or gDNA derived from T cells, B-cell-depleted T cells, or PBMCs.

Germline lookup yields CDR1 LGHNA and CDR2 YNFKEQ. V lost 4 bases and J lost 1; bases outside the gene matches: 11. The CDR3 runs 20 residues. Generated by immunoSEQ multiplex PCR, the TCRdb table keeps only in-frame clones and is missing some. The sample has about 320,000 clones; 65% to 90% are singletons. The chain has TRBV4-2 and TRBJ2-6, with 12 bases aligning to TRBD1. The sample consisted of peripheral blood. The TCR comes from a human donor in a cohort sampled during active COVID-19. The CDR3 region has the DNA TGTGCCAGCAGCCTCAACCTCGGGGGACAGGGGGCGTCTGGGGCCAACGTCCTGACTTTC. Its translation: CASSLNLGGQGASGANVLTF.